This T cell receptor beta chain emerged from a study of blood T cell repertoires in COVID-19. As for the study in general: Acute and convalescent COVID-19 specimens originated in the United States, Italy and Spain. T cells, B-cell-depleted T cells, or PBMCs provided the cDNA or gDNA that served as material.

CDR1 and CDR2 (germline): SGHTS, YDEGEE. The CDR3 contains 15 residues. With 1 base removed from V and 4 bases from J, the gap between germline ends came to 14 bases. Authors' analysis steps: Researchers report that nucleated cell counts were estimated from reference gene primer amplification. Assay: immunoSEQ multiplex PCR; the TCRdb copy retains only in-frame clones and omits some. The V and J calls and clone size come from that table; D and trimming were worked out from the DNA. The data contain some 150,000 clones, around 75% of them singletons. It was during active infection that Seattle patients were enrolled and then longitudinally followed.

The receptor was derived from a woman in her 70s with COVID-19, enrolled during active disease. V and J are TRBV5-8 and TRBJ1-2; the D gene is possibly TRBD1 (5 bases). Source material: peripheral blood. The CDR3 bases are TGTGCCAGCAGCTTGCGAACAGGAACTATCTATGGCTACACCTTC. Translated: CASSLRTGTIYGYTF.